This T cell receptor beta chain is drawn from a study of T cell repertoires in cytomegalovirus infection. Study outcomes and limitations: Predominance within the ex vivo response was attributable to HLA-C-restricted CMV-specific TCR beta clonotypes.

In this sample, this clonotype turned up a few times. As yet, its antigen is unknown. TCRdb re-derived calls from the reads in MiXCR, one entry per CDR3 protein. The sample shows 200,000 or so distinct CDR3 sequences, roughly 30% of them seen only once. This CDR3 comprises 14 residues. Germline V CDR1 and CDR2: SGHRS, YFSETQ. V was pared by 0 bases and J by 5 bases, with 12 bases between. The sequenced sample was PBMCs. This chain links TRBV5-1 with TRBJ2-7; no firm D call. The TCR originated in a human donor in good health (CMV status not recorded). Some clones in this sample may be carry-over from other donors' samples. CDR3 nucleotides: TGCGCCAGCAGCTTGGGACAACCACCCAACGAGCAGTACTTC. It is translated as CASSLGQPPNEQYF.